This T cell receptor beta chain comes out of a study of T cells in localized non-small cell lung cancer. The V gene lost 6 bases and the J gene lost 8 bases, with 13 bases spanning the gap. Per germline, CDR1 MDHEN and CDR2 SYDVKM. CDR3 length equals 13 residues. Clones were sequenced by immunoSEQ multiplex PCR, and TCRdb holds only the in-frame ones, with some missing. Of approximately 28,000 clones in the sample, 92% were seen once. The chain has TRBV28 and TRBJ1-4, with D possibly matching TRBD1 (5 bases). The sample in question was peripheral blood mononuclear cells, obtained before any cancer treatment. The source of this sequence is a woman aged 35 to 69 with stage III lung adenocarcinoma. The CDR3 loop reads CASRPGTEEKLFF. CDR3 DNA: TGTGCCAGCAGACCCGGGACGGAAGAAAAACTGTTTTTT. Using reference TRBV28 and TRBJ1-4 for the parts outside the CDR3, the full variable domain is DVKVTQSSRYLVKRTGEKVFLECVQDMDHENMFWYRQDPGLGLRLIYFSYDVKMKEKGDIPEGYSVSREKKERFSLILESASTNQTSMYLCASRPGTEEKLFFGSGTQLSVL.